Sequencing of this T cell receptor beta chain was carried out in a study of response to subunit inactivated influenza vaccine. TCRdb recomputed calls from the RT-PCR reads with MiXCR, one row per CDR3 protein. In the table there are 600,000 to 850,000 distinct CDR3 sequences, approximately 15% of which are singletons. CDR3 length equals 18 residues. Trimming left V 0 bases short and J 0 bases short, with 15 bases between. The germline gives CDR1 LGHDT, CDR2 YNNKEL (reference sequence). The TCR sequence derives from a man between 45 and 60 years old who received an inactivated influenza vaccine. Sequences were derived from PBMCs from blood, sampled approximately 15 days before vaccination. The V call is TRBV3-1, the J call TRBJ2-4; D is unresolved. CDR3 residues: CASSQDEVKDLAKNIQYF. The CDR3 nucleotides read TGTGCCAGCAGCCAAGATGAGGTCAAGGACCTAGCCAAAAACATTCAGTACTTC.